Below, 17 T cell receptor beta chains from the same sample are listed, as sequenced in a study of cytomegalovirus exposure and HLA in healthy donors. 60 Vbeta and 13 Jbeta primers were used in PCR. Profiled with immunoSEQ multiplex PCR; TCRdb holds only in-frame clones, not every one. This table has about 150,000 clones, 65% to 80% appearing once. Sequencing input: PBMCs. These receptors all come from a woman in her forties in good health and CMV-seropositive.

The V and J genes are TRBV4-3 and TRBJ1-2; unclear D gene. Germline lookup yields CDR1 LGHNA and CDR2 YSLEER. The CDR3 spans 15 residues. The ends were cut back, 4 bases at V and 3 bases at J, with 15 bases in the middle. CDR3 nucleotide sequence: TGCGCCAGCAGCCCAAGGCTCGGGGTGGACTATGGCTACACCTTC. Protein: CASSPRLGVDYGYTF.

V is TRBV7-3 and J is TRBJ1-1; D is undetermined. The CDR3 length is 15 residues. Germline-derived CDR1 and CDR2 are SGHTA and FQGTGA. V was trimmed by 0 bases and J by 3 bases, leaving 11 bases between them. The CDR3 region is CASSLTGPGDTEAFF. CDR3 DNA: TGTGCCAGCAGCTTAACTGGACCCGGGGACACTGAAGCTTTCTTT.

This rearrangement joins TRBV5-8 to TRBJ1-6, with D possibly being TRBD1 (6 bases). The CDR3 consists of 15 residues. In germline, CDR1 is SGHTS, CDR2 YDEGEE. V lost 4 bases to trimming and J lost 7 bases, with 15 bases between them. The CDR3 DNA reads TGTGCCAGCAGCCAGGAAGGACAGAAGAATTCACCCCTCCACTTT. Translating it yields CASSQEGQKNSPLHF.

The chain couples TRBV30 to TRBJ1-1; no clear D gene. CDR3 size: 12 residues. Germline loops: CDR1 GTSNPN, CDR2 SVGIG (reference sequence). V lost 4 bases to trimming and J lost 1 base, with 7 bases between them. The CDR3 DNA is TGTGCCTGGAAAAAGCCGAACACTGAAGCTTTCTTT. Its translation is CAWKKPNTEAFF.

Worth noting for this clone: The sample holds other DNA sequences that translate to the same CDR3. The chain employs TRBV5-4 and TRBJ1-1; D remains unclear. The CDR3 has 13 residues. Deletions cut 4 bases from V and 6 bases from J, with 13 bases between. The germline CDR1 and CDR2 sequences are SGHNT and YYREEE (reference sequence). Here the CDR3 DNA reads TGTGCCAGCAGCGGAGCAATGGAGGCTGAAGCTTTCTTT. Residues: CASSGAMEAEAFF. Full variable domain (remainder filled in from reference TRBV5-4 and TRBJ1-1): ETGVTQSPTHLIKTRGQQVTLRCSSQSGHNTVSWYQQALGQGPQFIFQYYREEENGRGNFPPRFSGLQFPNYSSELNVNALELDDSALYLCASSGAMEAEAFFGQGTRLTVV.

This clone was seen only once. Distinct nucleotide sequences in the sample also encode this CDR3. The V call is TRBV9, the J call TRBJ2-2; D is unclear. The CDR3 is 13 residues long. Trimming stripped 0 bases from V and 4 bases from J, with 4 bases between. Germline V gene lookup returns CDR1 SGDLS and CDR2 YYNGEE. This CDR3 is CASSVVSTGELFF. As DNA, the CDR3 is TGTGCCAGCAGCGTAGTCAGCACCGGGGAGCTGTTTTTT.

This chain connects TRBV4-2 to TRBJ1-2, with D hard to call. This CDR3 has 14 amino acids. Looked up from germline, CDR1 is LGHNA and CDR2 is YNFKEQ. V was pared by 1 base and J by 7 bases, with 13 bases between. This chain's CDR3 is CASSQGGNSRGYTF. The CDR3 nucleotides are TGTGCCAGCAGCCAAGGAGGGAATTCGCGTGGCTACACCTTC.

CDR3 sequence: CAARRFSLYQPQHF. CDR3 DNA: TGTGCCGCCCGGAGGTTCTCCTTATATCAGCCCCAGCATTTT. This chain links TRBV7-9 with TRBJ1-5; no firm D call. The V end lost 11 bases, the J end lost 5 bases, and 19 bases lay between the germline ends. The length of the CDR3 is 14 residues. The germline gives CDR1 SEHNR, CDR2 FQNEAQ (reference sequence).

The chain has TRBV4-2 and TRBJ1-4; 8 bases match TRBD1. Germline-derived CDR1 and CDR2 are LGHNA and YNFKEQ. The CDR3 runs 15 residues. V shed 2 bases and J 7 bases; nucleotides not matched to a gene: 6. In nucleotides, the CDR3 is TGTGCCAGCAGCCAACCTGGACAGGGAACTGAAAAACTGTTTTTT. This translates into CASSQPGQGTEKLFF.

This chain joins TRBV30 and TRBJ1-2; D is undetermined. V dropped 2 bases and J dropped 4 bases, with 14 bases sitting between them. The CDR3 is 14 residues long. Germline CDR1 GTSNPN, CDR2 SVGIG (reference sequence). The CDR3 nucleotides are TGTGCCTGGAGTCCCCCCAGTTCCATCTATGGCTACACCTTC. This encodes CAWSPPSSIYGYTF.

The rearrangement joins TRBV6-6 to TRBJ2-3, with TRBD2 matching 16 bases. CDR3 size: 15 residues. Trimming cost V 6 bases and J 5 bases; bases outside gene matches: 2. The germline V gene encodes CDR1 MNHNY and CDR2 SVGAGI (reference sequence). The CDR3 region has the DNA TGTGCCAGCAGGGGACTAGCGGGGGGGCAAGATACGCAGTATTTT. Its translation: CASRGLAGGQDTQYF.

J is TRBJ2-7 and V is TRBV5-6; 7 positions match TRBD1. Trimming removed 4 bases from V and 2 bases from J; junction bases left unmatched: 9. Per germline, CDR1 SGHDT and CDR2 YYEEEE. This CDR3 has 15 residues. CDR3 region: CASSRTTGKPYEQYF. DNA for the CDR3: TGTGCCAGCAGCCGGACGACAGGGAAACCCTACGAGCAGTACTTC.

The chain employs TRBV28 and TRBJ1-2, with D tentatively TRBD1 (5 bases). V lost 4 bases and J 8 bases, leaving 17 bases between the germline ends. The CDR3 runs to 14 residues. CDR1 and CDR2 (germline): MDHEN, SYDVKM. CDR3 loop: CASSSLLGVRGYTF. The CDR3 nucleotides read TGTGCCAGCAGTTCCCTCCTAGGGGTTAGGGGCTACACCTTC.

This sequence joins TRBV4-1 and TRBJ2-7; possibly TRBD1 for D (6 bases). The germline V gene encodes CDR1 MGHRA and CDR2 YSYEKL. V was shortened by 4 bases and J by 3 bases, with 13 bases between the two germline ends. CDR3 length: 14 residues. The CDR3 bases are TGCGCCAGCAGCCCAGGGTCAGGGGACTACGAGCAGTACTTC. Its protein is CASSPGSGDYEQYF.

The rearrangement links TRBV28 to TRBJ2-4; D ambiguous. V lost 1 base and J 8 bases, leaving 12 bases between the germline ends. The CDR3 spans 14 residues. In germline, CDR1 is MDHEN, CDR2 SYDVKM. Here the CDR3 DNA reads TGTGCCAGCAGTTTATTAGCCGTTGGTGACATTCAGTACTTC. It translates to CASSLLAVGDIQYF.

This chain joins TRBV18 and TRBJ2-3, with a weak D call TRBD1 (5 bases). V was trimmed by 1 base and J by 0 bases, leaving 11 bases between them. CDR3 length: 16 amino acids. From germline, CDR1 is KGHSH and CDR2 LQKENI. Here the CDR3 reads CASSPLNRHSTDTQYF. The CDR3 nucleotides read TGTGCCAGCTCACCACTGAACAGGCATAGCACAGATACGCAGTATTTT.

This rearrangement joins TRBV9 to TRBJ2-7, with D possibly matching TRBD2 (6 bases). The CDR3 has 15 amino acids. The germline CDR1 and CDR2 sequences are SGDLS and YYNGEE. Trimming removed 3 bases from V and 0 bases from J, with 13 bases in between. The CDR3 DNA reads TGTGCCAGCAGCGCGGGGGTAGAGGACTCCTACGAGCAGTACTTC. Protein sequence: CASSAGVEDSYEQYF.